This entry lists 14 T cell receptor beta chains sequenced from one sample in a study of T cell repertoires in cytomegalovirus infection (dated by TCRdb to the late 2010s). These reads were obtained on an Illumina HiSeq 1500. The public reads were quality trimmed at Q25 with fastp and then assembled into clones with MiXCR by TCRdb, keeping productive beta chains. Each CDR3 protein appears once, grouped with its most common genes and DNA. The sample contains around 210,000 distinct CDR3 sequences, approximately 7% of them found a single time. The ten largest clonotypes hold less than 7.5% of the sample. Sequencing was done on a sample of PBMCs. The receptor set was obtained from a human donor in good health (CMV status not recorded). Some clones in this sample may be carry-over from other donors' samples.

This clonotype has a count of ten or more. The rearrangement links TRBV7-3 to TRBJ2-7; TRBD1 matches at 7 bases. Germline V lookup: CDR1 SGHTA, CDR2 FQGTGA. The J segment lost 6 bases and the V segment lost 2 bases, leaving 4 bases of the junction unmatched. The CDR3 is 13 amino acids. The CDR3 DNA reads as TGTGCCAGCAGCTTAGGGGGACAGAGCGAGCAGTACTTC. It codes for CASSLGGQSEQYF.

This chain joins TRBV20-1 and TRBJ1-2; 10 bases are a match to TRBD1. V was pared by 0 bases and J by 8 bases, with 6 bases of the junction left unmatched. Germline assignment: CDR1 DFQATT and CDR2 SNEGSKA (reference sequence). The CDR3 is made up of 14 amino acids. The DNA for the CDR3 is TGCAGTGCTAGAGAACCCGGGACAGGGGTAGGCTACACCTTC. It is translated as CSAREPGTGVGYTF.

This clonotype was found many times. The chain links TRBV6-5 to TRBJ2-3; TRBD2 is a possible D gene (7 bases). Germline V lookup: CDR1 MNHEY, CDR2 SVGAGI. V gave up 7 bases and J gave up 4 bases, with 15 bases separating them. The CDR3 loop spans 14 amino acids. CDR3 coding DNA: TGTGCCAGCAACGAGGGGGGAGGGGCAGATACGCAGTATTTT. This encodes CASNEGGGADTQYF.

Ten or more counts support this clonotype. This chain uses TRBV7-2 with TRBJ2-1; D is uncertain. The germline gives CDR1 SGHTA, CDR2 FQGNSA. This CDR3 is 15 amino acids long. V was shortened by 4 bases and J by 2 bases, with 12 bases between the two germline ends. CDR3 protein: CASSSTWSAYNEQFF. CDR3 sequence (DNA): TGTGCCAGCAGCTCCACATGGAGCGCCTACAATGAGCAGTTCTTC. The full variable domain, completed using reference TRBV7-2 and TRBJ2-1, is GAGVSQSPSNKVTEKGKDVELRCDPISGHTALYWYRQSLGQGLEFLIYFQGNSAPDKSGLPSDRFSAERTGGSVSTLTIQRTQQEDSAVYLCASSSTWSAYNEQFFGPGTRLTVL.

This clonotype was observed many times. The V and J genes are TRBV7-6 and TRBJ2-2, with D perhaps TRBD1 (5 bases). Germline CDR1 reads SGHVS; CDR2 reads FNYEAQ. The CDR3 runs 15 residues. The V end was cut by 5 bases, the J end by 2 bases, with 12 bases between. CDR3: CASSQDRTNTGELFF. CDR3 nucleotide sequence: TGTGCCAGCAGCCAGGATCGGACAAACACCGGGGAGCTGTTTTTT. The variable domain in full, with the rest retrieved from reference TRBV7-6 and TRBJ2-2, is GAGVSQSPRYKVTKRGQDVALRCDPISGHVSLYWYRQALGQGPEFLTYFNYEAQQDKSGLPNDRFSAERPEGSISTLTIQRTEQRDSAMYRCASSQDRTNTGELFFGEGSRLTVL.

This clonotype has a count of ten or more. The rearrangement uses TRBV6-2 or TRBV6-3 and TRBJ2-4; maybe TRBD1 (6 bases). V was cut by 8 bases and J by 6 bases, with 8 bases left in between. The germline V gene encodes CDR1 MNHEY and CDR2 SVGEGT. The CDR3 is 11 amino acids. In DNA, the CDR3 is TGTGCCAGCCCGGACAGAAACATTCAGTACTTC. As protein: CASPDRNIQYF.

This clonotype has a count of ten or more. V and J are TRBV20-1 and TRBJ1-1; D is unresolved. V shed 6 bases and J shed 1 base, with 12 bases lying between them. There are 13 residues in the CDR3. Germline assignment: CDR1 DFQATT and CDR2 SNEGSKA (reference sequence). DNA of the CDR3: TGCAGTGCCGCAACCACACGGAACACTGAAGCTTTCTTT. Amino acids: CSAATTRNTEAFF.

This chain uses TRBV29-1 with TRBJ2-5; the D is unclear. The germline V gene has CDR1 SQVTM and CDR2 ANQGSEA. The CDR3 is 15 residues long. V dropped 4 bases and J dropped 1 base, with 16 bases sitting between them. The CDR3 protein is CSVGGRGSLQETQYF. The DNA for the CDR3 is TGCAGCGTTGGTGGCAGAGGCAGCCTCCAAGAGACCCAGTACTTC.

The sample holds many counts of this clonotype. The chain uses TRBV13 and TRBJ2-3; 7 positions match TRBD2. The CDR3 is made up of 14 amino acids. V shed 6 bases, J shed 4 bases, and the junction held 7 bases outside the gene matches. Germline values: CDR1 PRHDT, CDR2 FYEKMQ (reference sequence). The CDR3 bases are TGTGCCAGCAGTGTCGGGAGGATCTCAGATACGCAGTATTTT. This translates into CASSVGRISDTQYF.

This clonotype was detected ten times or more. V and J are TRBV29-1 and TRBJ2-2, with a tentative D call TRBD2 (6 bases). From germline, CDR1 is SQVTM and CDR2 ANQGSEA. The CDR3 runs 15 residues. Trimming removed 4 bases at V and 5 bases at J, with 17 bases between. The CDR3 DNA reads TGCAGCGTTGGGGAGGCCGGGACTGGGACCGGGGAGCTGTTTTTT. Translated: CSVGEAGTGTGELFF.

Many counts were recorded for this clonotype. V is TRBV20-1 and J is TRBJ2-5, with D tentatively TRBD1 (5 bases). The germline V gene has CDR1 DFQATT and CDR2 SNEGSKA (reference sequence). Trimming shortened V by 3 bases and J by 2 bases, and 13 bases separated the two germline ends. The CDR3 spans 14 residues. CDR3 protein: CSASQTVDQETQYF. The CDR3 DNA sequence: TGCAGTGCTAGCCAGACAGTAGATCAAGAGACCCAGTACTTC.

The chain has TRBV19 and TRBJ1-5, with D unclear. Trimming cost V 4 bases and J 7 bases, with 14 bases left between them. Germline values: CDR1 LNHDA, CDR2 SQIVND (reference sequence). The length of the CDR3 is 14 residues. As DNA, the CDR3 is TGTGCCAGTAGTAAGGAGCAAGGAGGGCAGCCCCAGCATTTT. Protein product: CASSKEQGGQPQHF.

This clonotype was counted ten times or more. This chain connects TRBV6-2 or TRBV6-3 to TRBJ2-1, with 11 bases lining up with TRBD1. The germline CDR1 and CDR2 sequences are MNHEY and SVGEGT. V dropped 6 bases and J dropped 6; count of bases not matched to a gene: 7. The CDR3 extends over 15 amino acids. CDR3 coding DNA: TGTGCCAGCAGCAAAGGACAGGGGGCCCGCAATGAGCAGTTCTTC. It encodes CASSKGQGARNEQFF.

This clonotype came up many times. The chain joins TRBV5-1 to TRBJ2-1, with D possibly matching TRBD2 (5 bases). Trimming removed 2 bases from V and 8 bases from J, with 5 bases in between. The CDR3 is made up of 11 amino acids. Germline CDR1 reads SGHRS; CDR2 reads YFSETQ. CDR3 protein: CASSLLDEQFF. Written as DNA, the CDR3 is TGCGCCAGCAGCTTACTAGATGAGCAGTTCTTC.